The 3 T cell receptor beta chains reported below all come from one sample, sequenced in a study of blood T cell repertoires in COVID-19. Sequencing used immunoSEQ multiplex PCR; TCRdb keeps in-frame clones, though not all of them. The sample lists over 14,000 clones; roughly 70% were seen once. The sample taken for sequencing was peripheral blood. These receptors originate from a man aged 55 to 70 with acute or convalescent COVID-19.

The chain couples TRBV2 to TRBJ1-5; TRBD1 is a possible D gene (6 bases). Germline CDR1 and CDR2: SNHLY and FYNNEI. The CDR3 runs 13 residues. V lost 5 bases to trimming and J lost 6 bases, with 11 bases between them. The CDR3 sequence is CASSLGAGQPQHF. The CDR3 DNA is TGTGCCAGCAGTCTGGGGGCAGGTCAGCCCCAGCATTTT.

The chain has TRBV5-6 and TRBJ1-2; D not resolved. The germline CDR1 and CDR2 sequences are SGHDT and YYEEEE. This CDR3 contains 13 residues. With 0 bases removed from V and 6 bases from J, the gap between germline ends came to 9 bases. DNA for the CDR3: TGTGCCAGCAGCTTGGGTCCCGGGGATGGCTACACCTTC. This codes for CASSLGPGDGYTF.

The CDR3 loop reads CASSLGTGGFGGYTF. CDR3 sequence (DNA): TGCGCCAGCAGCTTGGGCACAGGGGGTTTTGGTGGCTACACCTTC. The V gene is TRBV5-1, the J gene TRBJ1-2; 8 nucleotides agree with TRBD1. Germline values: CDR1 SGHRS, CDR2 YFSETQ. V lost 0 bases and J lost 7; bases outside the gene matches: 8. The CDR3 spans 15 residues.